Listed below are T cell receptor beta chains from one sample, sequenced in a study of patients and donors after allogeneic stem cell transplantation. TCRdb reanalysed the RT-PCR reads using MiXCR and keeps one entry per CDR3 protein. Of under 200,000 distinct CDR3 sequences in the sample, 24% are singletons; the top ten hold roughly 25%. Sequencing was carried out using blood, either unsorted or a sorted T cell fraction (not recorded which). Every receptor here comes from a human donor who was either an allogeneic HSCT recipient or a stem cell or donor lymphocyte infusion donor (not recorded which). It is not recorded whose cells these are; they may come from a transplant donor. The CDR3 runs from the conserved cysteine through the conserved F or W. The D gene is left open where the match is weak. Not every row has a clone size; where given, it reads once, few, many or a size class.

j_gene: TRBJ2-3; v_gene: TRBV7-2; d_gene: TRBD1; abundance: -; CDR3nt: TGTGCCAGCAGCTCCCGAGGGGGCTCAGATACGCAGTATTTT; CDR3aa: CASSSRGGSDTQYF
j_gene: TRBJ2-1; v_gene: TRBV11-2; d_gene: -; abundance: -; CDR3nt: TGTGCCAGCAGCTTAGCCGGGATGAGTGAGCAGTTCTTC; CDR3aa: CASSLAGMSEQFF
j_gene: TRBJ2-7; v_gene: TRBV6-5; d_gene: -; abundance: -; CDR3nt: TGTGCCAGCAGTTACGCTTCGCCCGGCAGTTCAATTCCCTACGAGCAGTACTTC; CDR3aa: CASSYASPGSSIPYEQYF
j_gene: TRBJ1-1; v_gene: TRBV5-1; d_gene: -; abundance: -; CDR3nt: TGCGCCAGCAGCTTGGACGGAGGCCGAGGGGCGGACACTGAAGCTTTCTTT; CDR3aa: CASSLDGGRGADTEAFF
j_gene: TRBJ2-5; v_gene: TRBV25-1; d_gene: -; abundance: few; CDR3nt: TGTGCCAGCAGTGTAGGATTAACAGGGTTAGAGACCCAGTACTTC; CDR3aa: CASSVGLTGLETQYF
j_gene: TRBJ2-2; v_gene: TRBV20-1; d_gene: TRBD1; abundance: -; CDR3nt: TGCAGTGCTGGGACAGCGAACACCGGGGAGCTGTTTTTT; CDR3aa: CSAGTANTGELFF
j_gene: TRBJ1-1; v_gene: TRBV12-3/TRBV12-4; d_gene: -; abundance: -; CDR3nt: TGTGCCAGCAGTCAGAATAGCGGGTGGACTGAAGCTTTCTTT; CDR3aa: CASSQNSGWTEAFF
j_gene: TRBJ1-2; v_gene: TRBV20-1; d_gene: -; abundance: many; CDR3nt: TGCAGTGCTAGAGATATAAGACAGCCTGCTAACTATGGCTACACCTTC; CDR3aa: CSARDIRQPANYGYTF
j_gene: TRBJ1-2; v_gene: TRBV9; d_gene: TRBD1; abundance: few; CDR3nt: TGTGCCAGCAGCGCCCACCTTTACGACAGGGTCTTGGGCTACACCTTC; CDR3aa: CASSAHLYDRVLGYTF
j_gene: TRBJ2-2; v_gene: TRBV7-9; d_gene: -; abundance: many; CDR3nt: TGTGCCAGCAGCCCTGGGGGGCTGCTGTTTTTT; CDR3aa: CASSPGGLLFF
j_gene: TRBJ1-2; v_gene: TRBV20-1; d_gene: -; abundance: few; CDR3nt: TGCAGTGCTAGAGATAATGGGGAACACTATGGCTACACCTTC; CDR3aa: CSARDNGEHYGYTF
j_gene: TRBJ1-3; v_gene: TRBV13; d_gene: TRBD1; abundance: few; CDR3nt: TGTGCCAGCAGCTTCTCCCCAGGGGGCACTGGAAACACCATATATTTT; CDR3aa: CASSFSPGGTGNTIYF
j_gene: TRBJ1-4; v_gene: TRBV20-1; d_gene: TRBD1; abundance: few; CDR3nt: TGCAGTGCTAGAGATTCCGGGACAGTGACTAATGAAAAACTGTTTTTT; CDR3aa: CSARDSGTVTNEKLFF
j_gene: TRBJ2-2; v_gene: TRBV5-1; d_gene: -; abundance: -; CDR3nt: TGCGCCAGCAGCTTGGGGGTTACGAACACCGGGGAGCTGTTTTTT; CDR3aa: CASSLGVTNTGELFF
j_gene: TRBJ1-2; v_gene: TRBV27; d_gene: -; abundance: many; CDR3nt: TGTGCCACCACCCATTTTTATGGCTACACCTTC; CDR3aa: CATTHFYGYTF
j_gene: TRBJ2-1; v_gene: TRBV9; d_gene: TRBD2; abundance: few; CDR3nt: TGTGCCAGCAGCGCCTATGGGACTAGCGGTAACAATGAGCAGTTCTTC; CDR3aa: CASSAYGTSGNNEQFF
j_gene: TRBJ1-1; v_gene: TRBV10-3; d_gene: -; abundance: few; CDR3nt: TGTGCCATCGCCGGGACACCGAACACTGAAGCTTTCTTT; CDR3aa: CAIAGTPNTEAFF
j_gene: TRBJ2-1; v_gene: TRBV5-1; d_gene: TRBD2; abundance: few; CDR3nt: TGCGCCAGCAGCTGGGAGGTAGCGGGGGCCAATGAGCAGTTCTTC; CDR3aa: CASSWEVAGANEQFF
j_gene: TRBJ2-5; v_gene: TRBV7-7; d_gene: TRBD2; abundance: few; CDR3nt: TGTGCCAGCAGCCTCGGGACTAGCTGGGAGACCCAGTACTTC; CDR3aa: CASSLGTSWETQYF
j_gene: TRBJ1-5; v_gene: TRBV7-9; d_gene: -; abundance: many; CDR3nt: TGTGCCAGCAGCTTAGGGGGCAGCGCTAATCAGCCCCAGCATTTT; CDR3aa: CASSLGGSANQPQHF
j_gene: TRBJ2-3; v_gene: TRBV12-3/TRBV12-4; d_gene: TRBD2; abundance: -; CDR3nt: TGTGCCAGCAGACCTTCGCTAGCGGGAGTAACTTATCGCACAGATACGCAGTATTTT; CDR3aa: CASRPSLAGVTYRTDTQYF
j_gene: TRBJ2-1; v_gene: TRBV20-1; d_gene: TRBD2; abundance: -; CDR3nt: TGCAGTGCTAGAGGCGGGACTAGACTCTACAATGAGCAGTTCTTC; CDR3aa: CSARGGTRLYNEQFF
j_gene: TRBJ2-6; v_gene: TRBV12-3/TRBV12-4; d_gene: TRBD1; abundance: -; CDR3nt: TGTGCCAGCAGAATGCAGGGACAGCCGATCTCTGGGGCCAACGTCCTGACTTTC; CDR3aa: CASRMQGQPISGANVLTF
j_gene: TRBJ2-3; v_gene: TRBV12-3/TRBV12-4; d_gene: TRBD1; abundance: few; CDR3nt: TGTGCCAGCAGAACAGGGGGTGGAGCAGATACGCAGTATTTT; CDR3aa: CASRTGGGADTQYF
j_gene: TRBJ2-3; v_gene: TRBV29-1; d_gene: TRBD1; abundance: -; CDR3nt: TGCAGCGTTCCCGGACAGGGAACAGATACGCAGTATTTT; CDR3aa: CSVPGQGTDTQYF
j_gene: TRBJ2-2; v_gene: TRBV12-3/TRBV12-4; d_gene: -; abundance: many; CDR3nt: TGTGCCAGCAGTTTAGCGGGAGCCGACACCGGGGAGCTGTTTTTT; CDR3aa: CASSLAGADTGELFF
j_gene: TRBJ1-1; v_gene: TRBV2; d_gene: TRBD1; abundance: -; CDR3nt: TGCGCCAGCAGTGTACAGGGGGGGAACACTGAAGCTTTCTTT; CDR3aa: CASSVQGGNTEAFF
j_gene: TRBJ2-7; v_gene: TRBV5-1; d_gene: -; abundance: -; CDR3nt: TGCGCCAGCAGCCCTGGCGAGCCCTACGAGCAGTACTTC; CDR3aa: CASSPGEPYEQYF
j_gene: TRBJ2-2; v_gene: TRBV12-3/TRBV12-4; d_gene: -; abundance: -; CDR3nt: TGTGCCAGCAGTTTGAAGACCGGGGAGCTGTTTTTT; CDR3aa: CASSLKTGELFF
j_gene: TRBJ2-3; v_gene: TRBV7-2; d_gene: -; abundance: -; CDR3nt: TGTGCCAGCAGCTTAGGCCTCAGGTCCCCAGATACGCAGTATTTT; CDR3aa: CASSLGLRSPDTQYF
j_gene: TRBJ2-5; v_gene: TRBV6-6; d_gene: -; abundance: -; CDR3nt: TGTGCCAGCAGTTACGGGGGGCCCCAAGAGACCCAGTACTTC; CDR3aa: CASSYGGPQETQYF
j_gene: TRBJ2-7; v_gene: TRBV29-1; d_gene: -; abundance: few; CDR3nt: TGCAGCGTTGACCGGGGGTCCTACGAGCAGTACTTC; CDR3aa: CSVDRGSYEQYF
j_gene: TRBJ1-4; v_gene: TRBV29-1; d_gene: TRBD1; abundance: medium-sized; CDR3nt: TGCAGCGCCGGGGGACAGATTAATGAAAAACTGTTTTTT; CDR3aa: CSAGGQINEKLFF
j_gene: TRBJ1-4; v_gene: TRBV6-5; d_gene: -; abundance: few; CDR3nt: TGTGCCAGCAGAAGCCTTGCAACTAATGAAAAACTGTTTTTT; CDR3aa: CASRSLATNEKLFF
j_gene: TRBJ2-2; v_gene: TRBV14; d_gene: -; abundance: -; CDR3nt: TGTGCCAGCAGCCAAGAGGGCAAGTTTTACACCGGGGAGCTGTTTTTT; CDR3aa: CASSQEGKFYTGELFF
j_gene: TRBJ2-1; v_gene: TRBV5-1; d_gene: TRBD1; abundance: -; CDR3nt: TGCGCCAGCAGCTTGGAGTACAGGGGGCTGTGGTACAATGAGCAGTTCTTC; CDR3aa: CASSLEYRGLWYNEQFF
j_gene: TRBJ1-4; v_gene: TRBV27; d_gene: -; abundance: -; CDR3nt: TGTGCCAGCAGAAACGGACAGCCAACTAATGAAAAACTGTTTTTT; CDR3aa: CASRNGQPTNEKLFF
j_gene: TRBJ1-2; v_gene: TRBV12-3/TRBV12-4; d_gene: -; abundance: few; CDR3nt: TGTGCCAGCAGTTCGGGACTCCTTAACTATGGCTACACCTTC; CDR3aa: CASSSGLLNYGYTF
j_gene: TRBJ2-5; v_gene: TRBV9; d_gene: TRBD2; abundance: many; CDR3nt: TGTGCCAGCAGCGTAGGACTAGCGGGAGGCCAAGAGACCCAGTACTTC; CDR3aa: CASSVGLAGGQETQYF
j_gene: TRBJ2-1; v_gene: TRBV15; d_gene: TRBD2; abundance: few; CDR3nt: TGTGCCACCAGCAGAGAGGAAAGACTAGCGGGACCCTACAATGAGCAGTTCTTC; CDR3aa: CATSREERLAGPYNEQFF
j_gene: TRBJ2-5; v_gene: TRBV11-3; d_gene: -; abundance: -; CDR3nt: TGTGCCAGCAGCTTAGAGGTGGTAGAGACCCAGTACTTC; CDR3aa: CASSLEVVETQYF
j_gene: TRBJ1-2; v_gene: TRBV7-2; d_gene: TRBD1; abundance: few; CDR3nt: TGTGCCAGCAGCTCAAGCGACAGGGCCTATGGCTACACCTTC; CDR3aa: CASSSSDRAYGYTF
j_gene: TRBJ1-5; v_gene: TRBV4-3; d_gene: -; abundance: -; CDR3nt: TGCGCCAGCAGCCAAGATCATATGGGTAGCAATCAGCCCCAGCATTTT; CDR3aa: CASSQDHMGSNQPQHF
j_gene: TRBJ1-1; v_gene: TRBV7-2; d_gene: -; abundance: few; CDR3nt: TGTGCCAGCAGCCCCGGGGCCCCTATGAACACTGAAGCTTTCTTT; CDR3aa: CASSPGAPMNTEAFF
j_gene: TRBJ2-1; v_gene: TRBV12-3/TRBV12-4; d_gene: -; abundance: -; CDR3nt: TGTGCCAGCAGTTTAGAACATGAGCAGTTCTTC; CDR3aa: CASSLEHEQFF
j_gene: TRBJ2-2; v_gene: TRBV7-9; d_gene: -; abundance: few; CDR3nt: TGTGCCAGCAGCCCATCTCAGGTTTCCACCGGGGAGCTGTTTTTT; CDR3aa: CASSPSQVSTGELFF
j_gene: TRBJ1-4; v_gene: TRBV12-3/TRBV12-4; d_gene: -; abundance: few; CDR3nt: TGTGCCAGCAGTCCCTGGGCGGGGAGGAGTGAAAAACTGTTTTTT; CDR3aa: CASSPWAGRSEKLFF
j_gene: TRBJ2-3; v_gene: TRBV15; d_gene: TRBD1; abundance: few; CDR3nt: TGTGCCACCAGCAAGACAGGGGGCACAGATACGCAGTATTTT; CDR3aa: CATSKTGGTDTQYF
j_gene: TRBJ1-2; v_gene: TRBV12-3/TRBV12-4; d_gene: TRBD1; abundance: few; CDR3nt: TGTGCCAGCACCCAGGGACAGGGTAACTATGGCTACACCTTC; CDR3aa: CASTQGQGNYGYTF
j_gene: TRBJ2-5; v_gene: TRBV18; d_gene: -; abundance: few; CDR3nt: TGTGCCAGCTCACCAAGGGTGGAGACCCAGTACTTC; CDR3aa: CASSPRVETQYF
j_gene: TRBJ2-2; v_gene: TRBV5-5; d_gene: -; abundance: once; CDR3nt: TGTGCCAGCAGCTTGATAGCGAACACCGGGGAGCTGTTTTTT; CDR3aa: CASSLIANTGELFF
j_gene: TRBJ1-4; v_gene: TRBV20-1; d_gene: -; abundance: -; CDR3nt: TGCAGTGCTAGAGACAGGGCGACTCCTACAACTAATGAAAAACTGTTTTTT; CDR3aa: CSARDRATPTTNEKLFF
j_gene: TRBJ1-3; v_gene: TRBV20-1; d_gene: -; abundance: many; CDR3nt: TGCAGTGCTAGAGCGGGATTTGGAAACACCATATATTTT; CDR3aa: CSARAGFGNTIYF